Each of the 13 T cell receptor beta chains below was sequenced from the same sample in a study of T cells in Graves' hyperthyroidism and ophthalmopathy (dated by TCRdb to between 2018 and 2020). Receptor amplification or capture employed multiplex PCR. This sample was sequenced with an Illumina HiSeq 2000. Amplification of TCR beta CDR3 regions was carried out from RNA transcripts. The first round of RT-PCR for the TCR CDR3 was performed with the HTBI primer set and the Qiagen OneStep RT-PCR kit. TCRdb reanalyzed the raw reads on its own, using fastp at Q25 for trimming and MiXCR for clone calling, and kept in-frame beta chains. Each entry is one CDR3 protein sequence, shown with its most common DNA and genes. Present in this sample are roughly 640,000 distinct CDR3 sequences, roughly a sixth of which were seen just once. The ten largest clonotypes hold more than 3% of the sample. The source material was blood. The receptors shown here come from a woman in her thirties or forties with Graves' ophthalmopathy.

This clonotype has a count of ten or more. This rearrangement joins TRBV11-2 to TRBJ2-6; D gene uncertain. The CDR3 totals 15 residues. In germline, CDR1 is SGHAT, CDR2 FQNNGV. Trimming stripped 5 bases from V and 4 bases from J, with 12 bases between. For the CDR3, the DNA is TGTGCCAGCAGCACGTTTGCTGGAGGGGCCAACGTCCTGACTTTC. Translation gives CASSTFAGGANVLTF.

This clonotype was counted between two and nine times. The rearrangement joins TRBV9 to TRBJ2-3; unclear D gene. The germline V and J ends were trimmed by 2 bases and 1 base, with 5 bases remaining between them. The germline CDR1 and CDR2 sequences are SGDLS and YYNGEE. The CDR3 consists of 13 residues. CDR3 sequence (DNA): TGTGCCAGCAGCGTTCTGGGCACAGATACGCAGTATTTT. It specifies CASSVLGTDTQYF.

CDR3 in DNA: TGTGCCAGTAGTTTCCTAGGGGATGAGCAGTTCTTC. It specifies CASSFLGDEQFF. The V call is TRBV6-1, the J call TRBJ2-1; D perhaps matches TRBD1 (5 bases). V was clipped by 9 bases and J by 8 bases, with 14 bases between them. The CDR3 is 12 residues long. CDR1 is MNHNS and CDR2 is SASEGT in the germline V gene.

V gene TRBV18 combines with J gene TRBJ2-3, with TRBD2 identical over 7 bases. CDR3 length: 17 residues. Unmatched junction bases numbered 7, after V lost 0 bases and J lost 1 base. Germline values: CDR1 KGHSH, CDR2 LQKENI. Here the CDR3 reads CASSPPGLRGGTDTQYF. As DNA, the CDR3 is TGTGCCAGCTCACCACCGGGACTCCGGGGGGGCACAGATACGCAGTATTTT.

The CDR3 sequence is CASSLERSEAFF. The CDR3, as DNA: TGTGCCAGCAGCTTAGAACGTAGTGAAGCTTTCTTT. The gene calls are TRBV7-9 and TRBJ1-1; no clear D. V was clipped by 1 base and J by 7 bases, with 7 bases between them. Germline-derived CDR1 and CDR2 are SEHNR and FQNEAQ (reference sequence). CDR3 length equals 12 residues.

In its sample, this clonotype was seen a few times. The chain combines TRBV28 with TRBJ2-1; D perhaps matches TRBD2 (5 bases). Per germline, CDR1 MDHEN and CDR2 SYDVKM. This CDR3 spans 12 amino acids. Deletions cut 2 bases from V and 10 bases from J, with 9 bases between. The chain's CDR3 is CASSLEGKEQFF. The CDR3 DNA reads TGTGCCAGCAGTTTAGAGGGTAAGGAGCAGTTCTTC.

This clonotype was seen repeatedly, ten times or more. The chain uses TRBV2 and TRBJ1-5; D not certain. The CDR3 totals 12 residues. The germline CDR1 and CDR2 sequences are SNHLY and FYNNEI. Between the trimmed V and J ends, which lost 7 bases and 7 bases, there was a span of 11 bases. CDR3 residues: CASTVADQPQHF. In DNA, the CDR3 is TGTGCCAGCACGGTCGCGGACCAGCCCCAGCATTTT.

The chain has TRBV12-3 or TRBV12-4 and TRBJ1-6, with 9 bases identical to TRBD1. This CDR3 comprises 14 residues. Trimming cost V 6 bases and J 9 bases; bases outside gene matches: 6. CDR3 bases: TGTGCCAGCAGGTCCGGGACAGGGCCTTCACCCCTCCACTTT. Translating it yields CASRSGTGPSPLHF.

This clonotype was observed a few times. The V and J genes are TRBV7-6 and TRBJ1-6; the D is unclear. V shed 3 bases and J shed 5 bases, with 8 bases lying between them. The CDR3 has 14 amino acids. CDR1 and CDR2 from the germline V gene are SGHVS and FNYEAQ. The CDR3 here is CASSFTAHNSPLHF. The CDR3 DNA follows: TGTGCCAGCAGCTTCACAGCCCATAATTCACCCCTCCACTTT.

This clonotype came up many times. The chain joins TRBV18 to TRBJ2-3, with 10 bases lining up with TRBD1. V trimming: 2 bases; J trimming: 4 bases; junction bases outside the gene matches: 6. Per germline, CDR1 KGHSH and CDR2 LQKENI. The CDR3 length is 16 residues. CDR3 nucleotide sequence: TGTGCCAGCTCACCATCAAGGACAGGGGGTCCAGATACGCAGTATTTT. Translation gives CASSPSRTGGPDTQYF.

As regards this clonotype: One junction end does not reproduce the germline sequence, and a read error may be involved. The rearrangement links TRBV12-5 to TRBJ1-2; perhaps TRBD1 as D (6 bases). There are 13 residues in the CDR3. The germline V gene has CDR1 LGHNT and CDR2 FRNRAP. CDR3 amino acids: CASGLTGNYGYAF. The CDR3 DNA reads TGTGCTAGTGGTTTGACAGGGAACTATGGCTACGCCTTC.

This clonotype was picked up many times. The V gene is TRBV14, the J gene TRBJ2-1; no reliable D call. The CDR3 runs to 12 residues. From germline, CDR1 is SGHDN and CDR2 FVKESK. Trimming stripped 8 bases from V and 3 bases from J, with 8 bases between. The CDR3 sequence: CASGDGYNEQFF. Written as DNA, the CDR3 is TGTGCCAGCGGAGATGGCTACAATGAGCAGTTCTTC.

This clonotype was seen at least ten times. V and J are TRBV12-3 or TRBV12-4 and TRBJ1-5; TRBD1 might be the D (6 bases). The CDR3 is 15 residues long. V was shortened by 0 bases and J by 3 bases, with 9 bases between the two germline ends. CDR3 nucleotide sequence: TGTGCCAGCAGTTTAGCGGACAGCTACAATCAGCCCCAGCATTTT. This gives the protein CASSLADSYNQPQHF.